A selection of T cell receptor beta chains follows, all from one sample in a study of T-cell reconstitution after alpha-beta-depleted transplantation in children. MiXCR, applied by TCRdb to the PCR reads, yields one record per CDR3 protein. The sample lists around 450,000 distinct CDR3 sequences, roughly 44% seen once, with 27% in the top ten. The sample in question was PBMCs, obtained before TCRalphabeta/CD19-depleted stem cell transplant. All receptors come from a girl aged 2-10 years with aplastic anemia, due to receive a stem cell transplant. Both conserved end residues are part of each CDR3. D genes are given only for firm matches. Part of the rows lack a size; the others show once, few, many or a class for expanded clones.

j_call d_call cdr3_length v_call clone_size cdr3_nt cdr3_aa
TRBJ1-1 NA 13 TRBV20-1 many TGCAGTGCTAGCCGGACCGCCCCGCGTGAAGCTTTCTTT CSASRTAPREAFF
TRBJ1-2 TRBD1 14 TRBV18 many TGTGCCAGCTCACCACAGGGGGCCGGCTATGGCTACACCTTC CASSPQGAGYGYTF
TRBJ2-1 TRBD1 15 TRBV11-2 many TGTGCCAGCAGCCCGTCGAGGACAGGGGTCCATGAGCAGTTCTTC CASSPSRTGVHEQFF
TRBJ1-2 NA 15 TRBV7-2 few TGTGCCAGCAGCTTAGAGGAGGGCTGGAACTATGGCTACACCTTC CASSLEEGWNYGYTF
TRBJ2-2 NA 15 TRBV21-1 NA TGTGCCAGCAGCACGCGGGAGGCCCCCACCGGGGAGCTGTTTTTT CASSTREAPTGELFF
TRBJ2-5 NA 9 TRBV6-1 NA TGTGCCAGCGGGTCGACCCAGTACTTC CASGSTQYF
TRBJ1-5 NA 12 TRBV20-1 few TGCAGTGCTAGGAGGGGCAATCAGCCCCAGCATTTT CSARRGNQPQHF
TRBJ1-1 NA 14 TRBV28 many TGTGCCAGCAGTGTCGAACATCGAAACACTGAAGCTTTCTTT CASSVEHRNTEAFF
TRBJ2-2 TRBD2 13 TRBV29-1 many TGCAGCGTCGGGACTACCCCGAGGGGGGAGCTGTTTTTT CSVGTTPRGELFF
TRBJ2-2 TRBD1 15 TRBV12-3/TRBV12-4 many TGTGCCAGCAGTCCACAGGGGGCGTTGACCGGGGAGCTGTTTTTT CASSPQGALTGELFF
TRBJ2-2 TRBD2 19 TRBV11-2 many TGTGCCAGCAGCAAGTCACCGCCCAGCGGGAGGGCGGTTACCGGGGAGCTGTTTTTT CASSKSPPSGRAVTGELFF
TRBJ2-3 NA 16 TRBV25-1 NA TGTGCCAGCAGTGAATACGCGGGCCTGGCACCAGATACGCAGTATTTT CASSEYAGLAPDTQYF
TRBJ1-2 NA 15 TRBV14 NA TGTGCCAGCAGCCAAGAGGGGGCAGGGCACTATGGCTACACCTTC CASSQEGAGHYGYTF
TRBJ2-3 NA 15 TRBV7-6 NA TGTGCCAGCAGCTTAGCTATAACAGGGAGGGATACGCAGTATTTT CASSLAITGRDTQYF
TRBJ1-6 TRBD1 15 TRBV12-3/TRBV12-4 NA TGTGCCAGCAGCCGCAGGGACAGGGTTTACGCGCCCCTCCACTTT CASSRRDRVYAPLHF